The clone carrying this TCR beta chain was seen a few times. Its specificity is unknown. TCRdb processed the 5' RACE reads anew with MiXCR; each CDR3 protein has one entry. The sample lists 450,000 or so distinct CDR3 sequences, 13% to 15% occurring once. The data originate from a study of identical twins. Trimming stripped 10 bases from V and 3 bases from J, with 15 bases between. The germline V gene has CDR1 SNHLY and CDR2 FYNNEI. CDR3 size: 14 residues. Study results and caveats: Out-of-frame alpha sequences shared by twins were enriched for low generation probability.

In addition, the sample was reused for a study of yellow fever vaccine responses in identical twins.

Sequences were obtained from CD4+ T cells sorted from blood. This TCR came from a young woman in good health. The chain joins TRBV2 to TRBJ1-4, with D perhaps matching TRBD1 (5 bases). CDR3 sequence: CATRYQTANEKLFF. The CDR3 nucleotides are TGTGCCACTCGCTACCAGACAGCTAATGAAAAACTGTTTTTT. The full variable domain, rest sourced from reference TRBV2 and TRBJ1-4, is EPEVTQTPSHQVTQMGQEVILRCVPISNHLYFYWYRQILGQKVEFLVSFYNNEISEKSEIFDDQFSVERPDGSNFTLKIRSTKLEDSAMYFCATRYQTANEKLFFGSGTQLSVL.